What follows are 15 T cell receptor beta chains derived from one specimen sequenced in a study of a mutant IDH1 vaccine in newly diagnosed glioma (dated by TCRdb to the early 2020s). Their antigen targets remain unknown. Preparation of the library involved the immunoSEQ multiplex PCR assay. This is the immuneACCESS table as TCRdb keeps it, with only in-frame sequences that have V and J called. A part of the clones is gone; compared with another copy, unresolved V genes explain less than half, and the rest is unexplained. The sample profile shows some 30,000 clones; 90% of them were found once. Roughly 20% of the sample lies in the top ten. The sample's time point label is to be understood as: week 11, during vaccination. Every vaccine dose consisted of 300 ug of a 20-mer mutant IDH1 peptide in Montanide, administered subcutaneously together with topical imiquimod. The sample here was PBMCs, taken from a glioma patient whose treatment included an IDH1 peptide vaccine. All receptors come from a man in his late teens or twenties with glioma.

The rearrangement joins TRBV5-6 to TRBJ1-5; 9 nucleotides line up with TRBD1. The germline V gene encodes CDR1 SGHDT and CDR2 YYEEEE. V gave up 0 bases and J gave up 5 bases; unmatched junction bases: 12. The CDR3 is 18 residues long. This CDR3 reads CASSLEFSGQGPDQPQHF. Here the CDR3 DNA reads TGTGCCAGCAGCTTGGAGTTTTCGGGACAGGGTCCCGATCAGCCCCAGCATTTT.

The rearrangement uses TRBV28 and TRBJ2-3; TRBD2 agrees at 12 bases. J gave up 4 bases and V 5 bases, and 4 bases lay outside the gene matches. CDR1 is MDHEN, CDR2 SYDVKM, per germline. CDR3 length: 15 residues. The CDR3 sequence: CASSLAGGSSDTQYF. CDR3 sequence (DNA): TGTGCCAGCAGTCTAGCGGGAGGGAGTTCAGATACGCAGTATTTT.

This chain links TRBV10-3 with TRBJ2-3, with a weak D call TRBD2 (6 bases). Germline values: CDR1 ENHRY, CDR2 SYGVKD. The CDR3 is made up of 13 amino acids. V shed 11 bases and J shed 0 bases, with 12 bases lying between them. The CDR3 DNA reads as TGTGCCCATAGAGCGGGTAGCACAGATACGCAGTATTTT. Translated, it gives CAHRAGSTDTQYF.

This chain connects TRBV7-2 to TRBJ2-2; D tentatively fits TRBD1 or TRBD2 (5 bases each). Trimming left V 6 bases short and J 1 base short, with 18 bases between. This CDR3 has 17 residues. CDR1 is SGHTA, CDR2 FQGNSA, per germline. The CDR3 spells CASSLGTSRKNTGELFF. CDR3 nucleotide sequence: TGTGCCAGCAGTTTGGGGACCTCGAGGAAGAACACCGGGGAGCTGTTTTTT.

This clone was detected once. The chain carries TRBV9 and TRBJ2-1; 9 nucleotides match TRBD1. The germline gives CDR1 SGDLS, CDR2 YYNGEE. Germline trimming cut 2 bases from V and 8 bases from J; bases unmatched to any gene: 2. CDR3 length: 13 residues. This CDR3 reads CASSVDRGYEQFF. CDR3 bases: TGTGCCAGCAGCGTCGACAGGGGGTATGAGCAGTTCTTC.

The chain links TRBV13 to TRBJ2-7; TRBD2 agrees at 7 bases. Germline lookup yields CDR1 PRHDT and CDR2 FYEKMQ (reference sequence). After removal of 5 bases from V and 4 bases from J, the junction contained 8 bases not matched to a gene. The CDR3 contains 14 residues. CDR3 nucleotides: TGTGCCAGCAGCCCTTGGGGAGGGGAATACGAGCAGTACTTC. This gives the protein CASSPWGGEYEQYF.

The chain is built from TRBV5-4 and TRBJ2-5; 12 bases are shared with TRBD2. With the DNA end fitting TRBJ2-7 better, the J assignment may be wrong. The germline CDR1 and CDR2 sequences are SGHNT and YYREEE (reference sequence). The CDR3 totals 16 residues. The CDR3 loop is CASSGGLAGISYEQYF. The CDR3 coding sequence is TGTGCCAGCAGCGGCGGACTAGCGGGGATCTCCTACGAGCAGTACTTC.

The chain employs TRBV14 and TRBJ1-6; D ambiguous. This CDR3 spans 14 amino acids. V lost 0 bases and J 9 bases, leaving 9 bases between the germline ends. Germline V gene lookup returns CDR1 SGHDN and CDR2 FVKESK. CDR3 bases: TGTGCCAGCAGCCAAGATCTAGAGGGTTCACCCCTCCACTTT. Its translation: CASSQDLEGSPLHF.

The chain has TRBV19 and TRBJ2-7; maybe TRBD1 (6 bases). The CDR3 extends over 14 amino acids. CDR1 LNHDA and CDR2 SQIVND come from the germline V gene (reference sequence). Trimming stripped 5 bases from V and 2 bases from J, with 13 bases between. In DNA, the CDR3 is TGTGCCAGTAGTTTACAGGGTTTCACCTACGAGCAGTACTTC. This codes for CASSLQGFTYEQYF.

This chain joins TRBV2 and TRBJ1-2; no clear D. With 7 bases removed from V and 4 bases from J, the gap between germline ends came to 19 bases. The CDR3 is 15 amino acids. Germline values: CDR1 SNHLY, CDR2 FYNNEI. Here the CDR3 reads CASTLTPAPFYGYTF. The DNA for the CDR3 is TGTGCCAGCACCCTGACTCCAGCACCCTTCTATGGCTACACCTTC.

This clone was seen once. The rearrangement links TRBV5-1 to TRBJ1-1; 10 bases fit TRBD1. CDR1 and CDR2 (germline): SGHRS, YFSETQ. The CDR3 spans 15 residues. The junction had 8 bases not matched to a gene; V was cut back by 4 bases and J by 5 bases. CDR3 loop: CASSGGTGALTEAFF. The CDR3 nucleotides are TGCGCCAGCAGCGGGGGGACAGGGGCGTTGACTGAAGCTTTCTTT. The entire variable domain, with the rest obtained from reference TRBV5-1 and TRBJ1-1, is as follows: KAGVTQTPRYLIKTRGQQVTLSCSPISGHRSVSWYQQTPGQGLQFLFEYFSETQRNKGNFPGRFSGRQFSNSRSEMNVSTLELGDSALYLCASSGGTGALTEAFFGQGTRLTVV.

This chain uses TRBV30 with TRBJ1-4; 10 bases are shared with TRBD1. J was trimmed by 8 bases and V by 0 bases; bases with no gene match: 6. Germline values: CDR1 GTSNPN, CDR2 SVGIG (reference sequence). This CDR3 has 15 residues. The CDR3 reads CAWSVHRTGGEKLFF. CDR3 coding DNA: TGTGCCTGGAGTGTACACCGGACAGGGGGAGAAAAACTGTTTTTT.

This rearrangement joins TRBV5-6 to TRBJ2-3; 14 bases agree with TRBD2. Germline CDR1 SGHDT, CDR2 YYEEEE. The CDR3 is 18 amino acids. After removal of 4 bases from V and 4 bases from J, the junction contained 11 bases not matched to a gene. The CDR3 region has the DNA TGTGCCAGCAGCCGGACAGGGGGACTAGCGGGAGCCGCAGATACGCAGTATTTT. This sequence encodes CASSRTGGLAGAADTQYF.

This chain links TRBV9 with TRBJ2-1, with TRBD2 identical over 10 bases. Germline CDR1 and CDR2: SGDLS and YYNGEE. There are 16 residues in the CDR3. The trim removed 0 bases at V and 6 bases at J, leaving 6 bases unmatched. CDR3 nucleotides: TGTGCCAGCAGCGTAGGGAGGAGCGGGAGGGCCAATGAGCAGTTCTTC. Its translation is CASSVGRSGRANEQFF.

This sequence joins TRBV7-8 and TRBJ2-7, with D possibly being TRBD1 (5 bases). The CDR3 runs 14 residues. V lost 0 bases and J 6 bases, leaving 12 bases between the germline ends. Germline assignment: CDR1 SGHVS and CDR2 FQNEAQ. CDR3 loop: CASSLAQGVAEQYF. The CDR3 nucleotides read TGTGCCAGCAGCTTAGCGCAAGGGGTTGCCGAGCAGTACTTC. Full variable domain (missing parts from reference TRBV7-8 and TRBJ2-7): GAGVSQSPRYKVAKRGQDVALRCDPISGHVSLFWYQQALGQGPEFLTYFQNEAQLDKSGLPSDRFFAERPEGSVSTLKIQRTQQEDSAVYLCASSLAQGVAEQYFGPGTRLTVT.